This is a list of T cell receptor beta chains from one sample in a study of T cells in Graves' hyperthyroidism and ophthalmopathy. TCRdb passed the multiplex PCR reads through MiXCR, listing each CDR3 protein once. The sample has 300,000 to 450,000 distinct CDR3 sequences; more than 12% are singletons. Sequencing used blood. Receptors were obtained from a woman aged 25 to 45 with Graves' ophthalmopathy. Both conserved end residues are part of each CDR3.

j_gene: TRBJ1-5
v_gene: TRBV5-1
CDR3aa: CASSPQTGVNQPQHF

j_gene: TRBJ1-1
v_gene: TRBV5-6
CDR3aa: CASSFGARRNTEAFF

j_gene: TRBJ1-4
v_gene: TRBV12-3/TRBV12-4
CDR3aa: CASSYRSFNEKLFF

j_gene: TRBJ2-7
v_gene: TRBV15
CDR3aa: CATSREVRYEQYF

j_gene: TRBJ2-7
v_gene: TRBV10-3
CDR3aa: CATQNRVGYEQYF

j_gene: TRBJ2-7
v_gene: TRBV14
CDR3aa: CASSSAGRWEQYF

j_gene: TRBJ2-1
v_gene: TRBV11-2
CDR3aa: CASSFSKGDEQFF

j_gene: TRBJ1-1
v_gene: TRBV7-9
CDR3aa: CASHNRWWGDGPNTEAFF

j_gene: TRBJ2-1
v_gene: TRBV2
CDR3aa: CASSEMGSGGPRNEQFF

j_gene: TRBJ2-3
v_gene: TRBV27
CDR3aa: CASSVLRGGPADTQYF

j_gene: TRBJ2-2
v_gene: TRBV7-9
CDR3aa: CASSLSGLAVNTGELFF

j_gene: TRBJ2-7
v_gene: TRBV3-1
CDR3aa: CASSNPTKTYEQYF

j_gene: TRBJ2-7
v_gene: TRBV4-1
CDR3aa: CASSQPKDVGRNYEQYF

j_gene: TRBJ2-1
v_gene: TRBV9
CDR3aa: CASSGTGGSYNEQFF

j_gene: TRBJ2-7
v_gene: TRBV20-1
CDR3aa: CSAGGGGHEQYF

j_gene: TRBJ2-3
v_gene: TRBV3-1
CDR3aa: CASSQAAGSTDTQYF

j_gene: TRBJ2-3
v_gene: TRBV5-4
CDR3aa: CASSLEGRGLSTDTQYF

j_gene: TRBJ2-7
v_gene: TRBV12-3/TRBV12-4
CDR3aa: CASSLGSGEQYF

j_gene: TRBJ2-7
v_gene: TRBV11-1
CDR3aa: CASSPWTGGYYEQYF

j_gene: TRBJ1-2
v_gene: TRBV6-1
CDR3aa: CASSGGLSYGYTF

j_gene: TRBJ2-1
v_gene: TRBV28
CDR3aa: CASRAGGIYNEQFF

j_gene: TRBJ1-2
v_gene: TRBV2
CDR3aa: CASSARGGGPDGYTF

j_gene: TRBJ1-5
v_gene: TRBV6-1
CDR3aa: CASSELTGRNQPQHF

j_gene: TRBJ1-4
v_gene: TRBV12-3/TRBV12-4
CDR3aa: CASSPQGNNEKLFF

j_gene: TRBJ2-2
v_gene: TRBV29-1
CDR3aa: CSVERGGETGELFF

j_gene: TRBJ2-1
v_gene: TRBV7-2
CDR3aa: CASSPAGDSSYNEQFF

j_gene: TRBJ2-5
v_gene: TRBV11-2
CDR3aa: CASSLESRKGTQYF

j_gene: TRBJ2-3
v_gene: TRBV5-1
CDR3aa: CASSLVTQGIFPDTQYF

j_gene: TRBJ2-7
v_gene: TRBV30
CDR3aa: CAWRNAGSNEQYF

j_gene: TRBJ1-1
v_gene: TRBV11-2
CDR3aa: CASSFSAGGRVTEAFF

j_gene: TRBJ1-1
v_gene: TRBV18
CDR3aa: CASSPSKPNTEAFF

j_gene: TRBJ2-2
v_gene: TRBV7-8
CDR3aa: CASSLVWGLGGTGELFF

j_gene: TRBJ1-1
v_gene: TRBV20-1
CDR3aa: CSARGDRGTNTEAFF

j_gene: TRBJ2-1
v_gene: TRBV12-3/TRBV12-4
CDR3aa: CASVLGGGANEQFF

j_gene: TRBJ2-6
v_gene: TRBV15
CDR3aa: CATSRKGSGSGANVLTF

j_gene: TRBJ2-3
v_gene: TRBV3-1
CDR3aa: CASSQVRGFGDTQYF

j_gene: TRBJ1-3
v_gene: TRBV7-9
CDR3aa: CASSLDNSGNTIYF

j_gene: TRBJ2-3
v_gene: TRBV20-1
CDR3aa: CSATEGTGFTDTQYF

j_gene: TRBJ1-1
v_gene: TRBV10-1
CDR3aa: CARGTGNTEAFF

j_gene: TRBJ2-1
v_gene: TRBV27
CDR3aa: CASWGKRNNEQFF

j_gene: TRBJ2-1
v_gene: TRBV27
CDR3aa: CASSYVSGGNEQFF

j_gene: TRBJ1-3
v_gene: TRBV19
CDR3aa: CASSTGGHTIYF

j_gene: TRBJ1-4
v_gene: TRBV19
CDR3aa: CASSSDASNEKLFF

j_gene: TRBJ2-7
v_gene: TRBV19
CDR3aa: CASSMGYSYEQYF

j_gene: TRBJ2-5
v_gene: TRBV20-1
CDR3aa: CSMLGIGLAGNQETQYF

j_gene: TRBJ2-5
v_gene: TRBV3-1
CDR3aa: CASSRQGRGETQYF

j_gene: TRBJ2-5
v_gene: TRBV11-1
CDR3aa: CASSLGQGMDETQYF

j_gene: TRBJ2-3
v_gene: TRBV5-1
CDR3aa: CASSLARTGSSDTQYF